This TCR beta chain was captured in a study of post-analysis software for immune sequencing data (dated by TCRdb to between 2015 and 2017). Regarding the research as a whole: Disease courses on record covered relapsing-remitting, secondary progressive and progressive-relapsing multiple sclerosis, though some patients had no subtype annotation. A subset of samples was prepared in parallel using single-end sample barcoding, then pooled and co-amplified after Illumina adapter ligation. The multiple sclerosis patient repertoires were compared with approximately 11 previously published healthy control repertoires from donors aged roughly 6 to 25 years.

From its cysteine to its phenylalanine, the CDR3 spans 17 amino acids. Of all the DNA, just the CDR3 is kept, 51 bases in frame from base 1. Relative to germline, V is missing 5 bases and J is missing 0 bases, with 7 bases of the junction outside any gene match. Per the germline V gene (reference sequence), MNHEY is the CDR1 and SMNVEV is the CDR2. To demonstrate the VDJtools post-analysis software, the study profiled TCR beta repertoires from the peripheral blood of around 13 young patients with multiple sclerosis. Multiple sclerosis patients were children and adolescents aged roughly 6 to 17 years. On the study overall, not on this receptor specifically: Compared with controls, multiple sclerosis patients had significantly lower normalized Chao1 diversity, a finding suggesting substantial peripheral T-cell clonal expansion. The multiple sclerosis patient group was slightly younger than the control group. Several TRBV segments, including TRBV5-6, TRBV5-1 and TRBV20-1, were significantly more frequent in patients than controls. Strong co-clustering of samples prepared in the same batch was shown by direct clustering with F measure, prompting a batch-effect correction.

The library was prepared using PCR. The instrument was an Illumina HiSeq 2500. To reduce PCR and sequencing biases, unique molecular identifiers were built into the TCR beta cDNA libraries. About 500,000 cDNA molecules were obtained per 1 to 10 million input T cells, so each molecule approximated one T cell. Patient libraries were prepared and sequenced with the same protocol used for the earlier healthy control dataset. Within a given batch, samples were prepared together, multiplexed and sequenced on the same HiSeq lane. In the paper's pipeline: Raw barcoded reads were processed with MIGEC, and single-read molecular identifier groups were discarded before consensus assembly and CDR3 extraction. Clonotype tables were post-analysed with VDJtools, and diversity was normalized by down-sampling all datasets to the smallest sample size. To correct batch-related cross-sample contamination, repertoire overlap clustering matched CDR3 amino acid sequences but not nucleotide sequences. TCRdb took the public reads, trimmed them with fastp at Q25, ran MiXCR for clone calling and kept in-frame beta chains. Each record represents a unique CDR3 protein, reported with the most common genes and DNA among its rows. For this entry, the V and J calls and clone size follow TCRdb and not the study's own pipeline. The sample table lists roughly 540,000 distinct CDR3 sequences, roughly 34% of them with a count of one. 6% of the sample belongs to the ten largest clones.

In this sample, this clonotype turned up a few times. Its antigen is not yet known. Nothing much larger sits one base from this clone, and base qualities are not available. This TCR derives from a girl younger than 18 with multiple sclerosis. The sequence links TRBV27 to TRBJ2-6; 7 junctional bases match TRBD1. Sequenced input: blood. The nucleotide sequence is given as TGTGCCAGCAGTACGCCCCAGGGGGTCTCTGGGGCCAACGTCCTGACTTTC. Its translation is CASSTPQGVSGANVLTF.